The 8 T cell receptor beta chains in this list originate from one sample, sequenced in a study of shared clonotypes between healthy human individuals (dated by TCRdb to 2018 to 2021). CD8 naive samples were obtained by positive selection for CCR7 among CD45RO-negative cells, yielding a CD45RA+CCR7+ population from which TemRA cells were excluded. The library was built by means of the immunoSEQ multiplex PCR assay. TCRdb provides this immuneACCESS table in a form limited to in-frame rearrangements. Some clones are lacking; in checked studies, under half of them reflect an unresolved V gene, and why the rest are absent is not known. This sample comprises about 700,000 clones, around 90% of them detected only once. The ten largest account for 20% to 25% of the sample. Input material: naive CD8+ T cells sorted from blood. In light of the paper, this sample's cell subset or site label describes: CD45RA+CCR7+. These receptors were obtained from a man aged 25 to 40 in good health.

This rearrangement joins TRBV27 to TRBJ1-2; D is undetermined. Per germline, CDR1 MNHEY and CDR2 SMNVEV (reference sequence). This CDR3 region has 13 residues. With 4 bases removed from V and 4 bases from J, the gap between germline ends came to 10 bases. CDR3 sequence (DNA): TGTGCCAGCAGTTCCCGAGCGGGCTATGGCTACACCTTC. Translation gives CASSSRAGYGYTF.

This clone came up once. The genes are TRBV27 and TRBJ2-7; no reliable D call. The germline gives CDR1 MNHEY, CDR2 SMNVEV (reference sequence). Trimming took 6 bases from V and 2 from J, leaving 11 bases between them. The CDR3 spans 13 residues. CDR3 bases: TGTGCCAGCAGCCCTTTCTTCCCCTACGAGCAGTACTTC. Encoded protein: CASSPFFPYEQYF.

The chain joins TRBV5-1 to TRBJ1-4; 8 bases are shared with TRBD1. The trim removed 3 bases at V and 1 base at J, leaving 8 bases unmatched. The germline V gene encodes CDR1 SGHRS and CDR2 YFSETQ. The CDR3 is made up of 17 amino acids. The CDR3 DNA is TGCGCCAGCAGCTCGGACCGTGGACAGGGAACTAATGAAAAACTGTTTTTT. This sequence encodes CASSSDRGQGTNEKLFF.

The chain carries TRBV4-1 and TRBJ2-7; D not certain. Germline V gene lookup returns CDR1 MGHRA and CDR2 YSYEKL. CDR3 length: 14 amino acids. The ends were cut back, 5 bases at V and 2 bases at J, with 13 bases in the middle. CDR3 amino acids: CASSKLESPYEQYF. In DNA form, the CDR3 reads TGCGCCAGCAGCAAACTGGAGAGTCCCTACGAGCAGTACTTC.

The rearrangement uses TRBV21-1 and TRBJ2-7. TRBV21-1 is recorded as a pseudogene. This CDR3 has 12 amino acids. The CDR3 nucleotides are TGTGCCAGCACAACCCCCCTCTACGAGCAGTACTTC. Amino acid sequence: CASTTPLYEQYF.

The chain combines TRBV29-1 with TRBJ1-2; D is undetermined. Germline CDR1 is SQVTM and CDR2 is ANQGSEA. V dropped 0 bases and J dropped 5 bases, with 7 bases sitting between them. The CDR3 runs 12 residues. The DNA of the CDR3 is TGCAGCGTTGAAGATCGCGAGTATGGCTACACCTTC. It yields the protein CSVEDREYGYTF.

The J gene is TRBJ2-3, the V gene TRBV6-5; 8 bases are a match to TRBD2. The CDR3 contains 14 residues. The trim removed 9 bases at V and 1 base at J, leaving 6 bases unmatched. The V gene's germline CDR1 is MNHEY and CDR2 SVGAGI. The CDR3: CASLPAGGTDTQYF. CDR3 in DNA: TGTGCCAGTCTCCCAGCGGGAGGCACAGATACGCAGTATTTT.

This clone was recorded many times. The chain recombines TRBV5-4 with TRBJ2-7; D is perhaps TRBD2 (6 bases). Deletions cut 3 bases from V and 3 bases from J, with 16 bases between. CDR1 and CDR2 (germline): SGHNT, YYREEE (reference sequence). CDR3 length equals 15 residues. This CDR3 is CASSSPGVGLYEQYF. DNA for the CDR3: TGTGCCAGCAGCTCACCGGGAGTCGGGCTCTACGAGCAGTACTTC. The full variable domain, in which reference TRBV5-4 and TRBJ2-7 provide the parts outside the CDR3, is ETGVTQSPTHLIKTRGQQVTLRCSSQSGHNTVSWYQQALGQGPQFIFQYYREEENGRGNFPPRFSGLQFPNYSSELNVNALELDDSALYLCASSSPGVGLYEQYFGPGTRLTVT.